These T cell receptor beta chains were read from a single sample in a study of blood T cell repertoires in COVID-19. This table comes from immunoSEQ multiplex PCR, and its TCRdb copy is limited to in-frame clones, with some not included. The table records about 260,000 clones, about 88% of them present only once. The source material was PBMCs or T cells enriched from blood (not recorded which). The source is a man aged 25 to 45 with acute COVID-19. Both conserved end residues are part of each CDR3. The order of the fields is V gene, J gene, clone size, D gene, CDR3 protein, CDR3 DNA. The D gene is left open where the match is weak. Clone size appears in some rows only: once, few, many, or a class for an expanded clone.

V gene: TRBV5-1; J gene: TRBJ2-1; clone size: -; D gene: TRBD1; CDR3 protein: CASSRDGTAQYNEQFF; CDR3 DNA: TGTGCCAGCAGCCGCGACGGGACAGCCCAATACAATGAGCAGTTCTTC
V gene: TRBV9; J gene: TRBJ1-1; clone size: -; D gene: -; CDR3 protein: CASSVEPVNTEAFF; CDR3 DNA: TGTGCCAGCAGCGTAGAGCCGGTGAACACTGAAGCTTTCTTT
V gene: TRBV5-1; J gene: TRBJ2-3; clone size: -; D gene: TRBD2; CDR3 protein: CASSFGGGVITDTQYF; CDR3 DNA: TGCGCCAGCAGCTTCGGCGGGGGGGTGATAACAGATACGCAGTATTTT
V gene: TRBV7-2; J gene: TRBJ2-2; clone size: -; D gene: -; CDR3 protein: CASSLVSNTGELFF; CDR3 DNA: TGTGCCAGCAGCTTAGTATCGAACACCGGGGAGCTGTTTTTT
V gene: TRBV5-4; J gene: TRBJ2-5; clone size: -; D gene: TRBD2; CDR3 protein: CASSGFAGEETQYF; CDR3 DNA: TGTGCCAGCAGCGGCTTCGCGGGGGAGGAGACCCAGTACTTC
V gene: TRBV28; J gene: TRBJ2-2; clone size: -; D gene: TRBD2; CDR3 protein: CASSLGTSGSGELFF; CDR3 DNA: TGTGCCAGCAGTCTCGGGACTAGCGGGTCCGGGGAGCTGTTTTTT
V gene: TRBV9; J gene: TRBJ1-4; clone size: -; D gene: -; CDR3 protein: CASSVGIGEKLFF; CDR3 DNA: TGTGCCAGCAGCGTAGGGATCGGGGAAAAACTGTTTTTT
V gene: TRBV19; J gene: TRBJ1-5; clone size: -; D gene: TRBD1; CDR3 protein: CASSPQQGSNQPQHF; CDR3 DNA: TGTGCCAGTAGTCCACAACAGGGGTCCAATCAGCCCCAGCATTTT
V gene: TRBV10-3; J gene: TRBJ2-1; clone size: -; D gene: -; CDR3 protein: CAISEGRGYSEQFF; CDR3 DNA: TGTGCCATCAGTGAGGGACGGGGTTATAGTGAGCAGTTCTTC
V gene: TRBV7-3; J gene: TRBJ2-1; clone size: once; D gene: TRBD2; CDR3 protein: CASSFDGRDYSEQFF; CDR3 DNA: TGTGCCAGCAGCTTCGATGGGCGGGACTATAGTGAGCAGTTCTTC
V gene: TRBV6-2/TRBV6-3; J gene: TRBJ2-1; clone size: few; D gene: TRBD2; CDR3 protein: CASSYDGLGLAGGSSYNEQFF; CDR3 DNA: TGTGCCAGCAGTTACGACGGTCTGGGACTAGCGGGGGGAAGCTCCTACAATGAGCAGTTCTTC
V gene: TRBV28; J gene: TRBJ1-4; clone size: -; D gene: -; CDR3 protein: CASNNKLAGNEKLFF; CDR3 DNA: TGTGCCAGCAATAACAAACTGGCGGGGAATGAAAAACTGTTTTTT
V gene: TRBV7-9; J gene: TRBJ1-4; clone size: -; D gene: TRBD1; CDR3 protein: CASSLTRGATNEKLFF; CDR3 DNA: TGTGCCAGCAGCTTGACCAGGGGGGCTACTAATGAAAAACTGTTTTTT
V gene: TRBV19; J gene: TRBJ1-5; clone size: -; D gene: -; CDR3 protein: CASSLIGTTVLAISDQHF; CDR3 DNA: TGTGCCAGTAGCCTAATCGGGACAACTGTCTTAGCAATCAGTGACCAGCATTTT
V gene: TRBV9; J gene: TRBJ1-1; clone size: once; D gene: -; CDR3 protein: CASSPGRLNTEAFF; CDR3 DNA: TGTGCCAGCAGCCCAGGCAGACTGAACACTGAAGCTTTCTTT
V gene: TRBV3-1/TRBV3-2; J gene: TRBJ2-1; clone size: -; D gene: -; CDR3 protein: CASSQEGTPPYNEQFF; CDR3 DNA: TGTGCCAGCAGCCAAGAGGGGACACCCCCCTACAATGAGCAGTTCTTC
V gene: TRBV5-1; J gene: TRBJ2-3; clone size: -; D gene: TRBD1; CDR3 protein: CASSGGDRGHQGTQYF; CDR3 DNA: TGCGCCAGCAGCGGCGGGGACAGGGGGCATCAAGGTACGCAGTATTTT
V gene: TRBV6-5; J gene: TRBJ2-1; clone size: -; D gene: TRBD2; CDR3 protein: CASRKASGSDNEQFF; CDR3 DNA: TGTGCCAGCAGAAAAGCGAGCGGGAGCGACAATGAGCAGTTCTTC